This T cell receptor beta chain was profiled in a study of blood T cell repertoires in COVID-19. Whole-study context: PBMCs, B-cell-depleted T cells, or T cells were the source of the cDNA or gDNA that made up the material.

Germline assignment: CDR1 LGHNA and CDR2 YSLEER. The CDR3 is made up of 14 amino acids. The V and J ends lost 3 bases and 4 bases respectively, with 13 bases between them. The method was immunoSEQ multiplex PCR; TCRdb's version includes in-frame clones alone and lacks a portion of them. Of 260,000 or so clones listed, approximately 85% were seen once; the top ten hold roughly 9.1%. The TCR sequence derives from a man between 18 and 29 years old with active or convalescent COVID-19. This sequence joins TRBV4-3 and TRBJ2-7; possible D gene TRBD2, 5 bases. The specimen sequenced was peripheral blood. The CDR3 DNA is TGCGCCAGCAGCCAGGACTCTAAGGGTTACGAGCAGTACTTC. Amino acids: CASSQDSKGYEQYF.